This TCR gamma chain emerged from a study of γδ T cells in repeated Plasmodium falciparum infection. Whole-study context: Malaria-naive adults were infected with P. falciparum NF54 four times over about 600 days. Timepoints: baseline, immediately before selected infections, and 21 days after every infection.

This clone was seen many times. The CDR3 length is 14 residues. The V segment lost 4 bases and the J segment 1 base; nucleotides outside the gene matches: 3. CDR1 is EGSTGY, CDR2 YDSYTSSV, per germline. Flow sorting of PBMC yielded separate Vgamma9/Vdelta2+ and Vdelta2-negative gammadelta T cell populations for bulk repertoire analysis. Each sorted gammadelta sample had TRG and TRD chains sequenced. TCRdb reprocessed the multiplex PCR reads through CATT. The sample consists of roughly 32,000 gamma-chain clones, around 1.4% of them appearing once. This chain uses TRGV4 with TRGJP1. The receptor was derived from a pool of human donors (malaria-infected and uninfected, not separated). The sequencing input was gamma-delta T cells from blood. Here the CDR3 reads CATWELTTGWFKIF. CDR3 nucleotides: TGTGCCACCTGGGAACTTACCACTGGTTGGTTCAAGATATTT.